This T cell receptor beta chain emerged from a study of T cells in localized non-small cell lung cancer. Sequenced by immunoSEQ multiplex PCR; TCRdb stores in-frame clones only, minus some. Of around 50,000 clones listed, more than 80% were seen once; the top ten hold roughly 5.1%. The receptor comes from a woman aged 35 to 70 with stage I lung adenocarcinoma. Sequences were derived from peripheral blood, sampled before any cancer treatment.

Here the CDR3 reads CASSLTSMNTEAFF. CDR3 sequence (DNA): TGCGCCAGCAGCCTGACATCCATGAACACTGAAGCTTTCTTT. This chain connects TRBV5-1 to TRBJ1-1; D is uncertain. Germline V gene lookup returns CDR1 SGHRS and CDR2 YFSETQ. The ends were cut back, 4 bases at V and 0 bases at J, with 10 bases in the middle. This CDR3 is 14 amino acids long. Full variable domain (outside the CDR3, taken from reference TRBV5-1 and TRBJ1-1): KAGVTQTPRYLIKTRGQQVTLSCSPISGHRSVSWYQQTPGQGLQFLFEYFSETQRNKGNFPGRFSGRQFSNSRSEMNVSTLELGDSALYLCASSLTSMNTEAFFGQGTRLTVV.